This T cell receptor beta chain is drawn from a study of T cells in localized non-small cell lung cancer. Broader study findings: Highest T cell clonality was seen in uninvolved adjacent lung, surpassing that measured in tumor.

For this clone: Its antigen remains unknown.

CDR3 size: 15 residues. The germline V gene has CDR1 SGHDN and CDR2 FVKESK. V shed 2 bases and J shed 1 base, with 12 bases lying between them. Repertoires were generated with immunoSEQ multiplex PCR, while TCRdb's copy carries only in-frame clones and drops some. Seen here are around 140,000 clones, about 89% observed once, and the top ten hold around 1.7%. The source is a female donor older than 55 with stage I lung adenocarcinoma. Source: peripheral blood, taken before any cancer treatment. This chain joins TRBV14 and TRBJ2-7; D not resolved. CDR3 nucleotides: TGTGCCAGCAGCCAATGGGATCTCGGGTCCTACGAGCAGTACTTC. Residues: CASSQWDLGSYEQYF.